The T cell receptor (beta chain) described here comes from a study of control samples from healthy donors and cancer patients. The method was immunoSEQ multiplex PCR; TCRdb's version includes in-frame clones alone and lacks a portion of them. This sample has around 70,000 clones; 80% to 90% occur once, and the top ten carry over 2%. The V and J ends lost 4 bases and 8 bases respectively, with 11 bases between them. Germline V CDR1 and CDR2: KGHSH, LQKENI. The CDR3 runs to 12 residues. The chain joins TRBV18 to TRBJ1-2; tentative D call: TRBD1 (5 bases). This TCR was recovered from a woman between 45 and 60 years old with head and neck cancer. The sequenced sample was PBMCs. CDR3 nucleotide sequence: TGTGCCAGCTCACGACCGGGGGAAGGCTACACCTTC. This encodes CASSRPGEGYTF.